The TCR beta chain under discussion was sequenced for a study of T cell responses to AZD1222 COVID-19 vaccine. The study's findings and limits: Reports say nearly half of spike-specific TCRs go after unmutated variant regions. Clonal diversity may have been underestimated in mostly white British donors.

About this clone: What it binds is not known.

Here immunoSEQ multiplex PCR was the method, and the copy in TCRdb shows in-frame clones only, minus some. The sample has fewer than 120,000 clones; less than 90% are singletons. V lost 7 bases to trimming and J lost 6 bases, with 24 bases between them. CDR1 and CDR2 from the germline V gene are SQVTM and ANQGSEA. There are 15 residues in the CDR3. The J gene is TRBJ1-1, the V gene TRBV29-1; D might be TRBD1 (5 bases). Sequenced material: peripheral blood, taken on day 0 of AZD1222 vaccination. This sequence originates from an adult in good health. The CDR3 spells CSAAMEALGEPEAFF. The CDR3 DNA follows: TGCAGCGCCGCGATGGAGGCTTTGGGGGAACCTGAAGCTTTCTTT.